Following are 2 T cell receptor beta chains from one sample sequenced in a study of blood T cell repertoires in COVID-19. Generated by immunoSEQ multiplex PCR, the TCRdb table keeps only in-frame clones and is missing some. The sample shows roughly 28,000 clones, approximately 90% of them seen only once. What was sequenced was peripheral blood. Every receptor here comes from a human donor in a cohort sampled during active COVID-19.

This chain links TRBV6-1 with TRBJ2-3, with a tentative D call TRBD2 (5 bases). The CDR3 is 13 residues long. Trimming took 3 bases from V and 5 from J, leaving 9 bases between them. The germline V gene encodes CDR1 MNHNS and CDR2 SASEGT. The CDR3 spells CASSEDWRDTQYF. Written as DNA, the CDR3 is TGTGCCAGCAGTGAGGACTGGAGAGATACGCAGTATTTT.

This clone was recorded only once. The V call is TRBV6-4, the J call TRBJ2-1; 8 bases align to TRBD1. The CDR3 covers 16 residues. Trimming at V came to 5 bases and at J to 0 bases, leaving 6 bases not matched to a gene. Germline CDR1 MRHNA, CDR2 SNTAGT. Written as DNA, the CDR3 is TGTGCCAGCAGTCCCAACAGGGGGTACTCCTACAATGAGCAGTTCTTC. Its translation is CASSPNRGYSYNEQFF.